The 23 T cell receptor beta chains given below trace back to one sample, sequenced in a study of human T cells and chemical hapten exposure. The study extracted total RNA from unfractionated whole blood. MiXCR, applied by TCRdb to the 5' RACE reads, yields one record per CDR3 protein. The sample has under 85,000 distinct CDR3 sequences, about 8.4% seen once. Receptors originate from a male donor in good health.

The gene calls are TRBV5-1 and TRBJ2-1, with 8 bases identical to TRBD2. V lost 4 bases to trimming and J lost 8 bases; unmatched junction nucleotides: 20. This CDR3 region has 18 residues. The V gene's germline CDR1 is SGHRS and CDR2 YFSETQ. This CDR3 reads CASSPPRGRLASRDEQFF. The CDR3 bases are TGCGCCAGCAGCCCCCCTCGGGGGAGACTAGCGAGCAGAGATGAGCAGTTCTTC.

This clonotype was seen ten or more times. The gene calls are TRBV7-9 and TRBJ1-5; D possibly corresponds to TRBD1 (6 bases). CDR1 and CDR2 from the germline V gene are SEHNR and FQNEAQ (reference sequence). V lost 5 bases, J lost 0 bases, and 8 bases lay in between. The CDR3 is 14 amino acids. CDR3 DNA sequence: TGTGCCAGCAGCCCGACAGGTAGCAATCAGCCCCAGCATTTT. This translates into CASSPTGSNQPQHF.

This clonotype was seen more than once but under ten times. The V call is TRBV20-1, the J call TRBJ2-7; 10 bases are shared with TRBD1. CDR1 is DFQATT and CDR2 is SNEGSKA in the germline V gene (reference sequence). After removal of 3 bases from V and 4 bases from J, the junction contained 6 bases not matched to a gene. This CDR3 spans 14 amino acids. CDR3 coding DNA: TGCAGTGCTAGGGGGACAGGGGCCAAGTACGAGCAGTACTTC. Translation: CSARGTGAKYEQYF.

This clonotype was observed a handful of times. The chain carries TRBV25-1 and TRBJ1-2, with D hard to call. The V gene's germline CDR1 is MGHDK and CDR2 SYGVNS. The CDR3 is made up of 14 amino acids. V was clipped by 4 bases and J by 4 bases, with 13 bases between them. This chain's CDR3 is CASSGRAGSYGYTF. CDR3 nucleotides: TGTGCCAGCAGTGGGAGGGCCGGCAGCTATGGCTACACCTTC.

The chain has TRBV7-2 and TRBJ1-6; 9 bases line up with TRBD1. The V gene end was trimmed by 5 bases and the J gene end by 10 bases; junction bases not matched to a gene: 6. The CDR3 is 14 amino acids. Germline V CDR1 and CDR2: SGHTA, FQGNSA. CDR3 loop: CASSPDRGKSPLHF. For the CDR3, the DNA is TGTGCCAGCAGCCCGGACAGGGGCAAATCACCCCTCCACTTT. The complete variable domain, with remaining parts taken from reference TRBV7-2 and TRBJ1-6, reads GAGVSQSPSNKVTEKGKDVELRCDPISGHTALYWYRQSLGQGLEFLIYFQGNSAPDKSGLPSDRFSAERTGGSVSTLTIQRTQQEDSAVYLCASSPDRGKSPLHFGNGTRLTVT.

The rearrangement joins TRBV27 to TRBJ2-3, with TRBD2 matching over 7 bases. The CDR3 is made up of 14 amino acids. V trimming: 7 bases; J trimming: 3 bases; junction bases outside the gene matches: 7. CDR1 and CDR2 from the germline V gene are MNHEY and SMNVEV (reference sequence). As DNA, the CDR3 is TGTGCCAGCACCTGGGGGGGGGGAACAGATACGCAGTATTTT. Translation gives CASTWGGGTDTQYF.

This clonotype has only a few counts. A junction end diverges from the germline sequence, so it may reflect a read error. The chain employs TRBV12-3 or TRBV12-4 and TRBJ1-5; D unclear. The CDR3 is 15 amino acids. Here the CDR3 DNA reads TGTGCAAGCAGAAATGGGGTATTTGGCAATCAGCCCCAGCATTTT. Translating gives CASRNGVFGNQPQHF.

There are many counts of this clonotype. The chain carries TRBV21-1 and TRBJ2-1; no DNA check was done on the table's D call, TRBD2. TRBV21-1 counts as a pseudogene. This CDR3 contains 16 residues. As DNA, the CDR3 is TGTGCCAGCAGCAAAAATGTCGAGCGGGAGGTCAATGAGCAGTTCTTC. Protein product: CASSKNVEREVNEQFF.

The sample holds many counts of this clonotype. The CDR3 here is CATHKGAVRNTEAFF. The CDR3 coding sequence is TGTGCCACCCACAAGGGGGCGGTCAGGAACACTGAAGCTTTCTTT. The J gene is TRBJ1-1, the V gene TRBV2; TRBD1 agrees at 7 bases. J lost 1 base, V lost 10 bases, and 12 bases had no gene match. The CDR3 contains 15 residues. Germline V gives CDR1 SNHLY, CDR2 FYNNEI.

This chain uses TRBV3-1 with TRBJ1-5; a possible D gene is TRBD1 (6 bases). This CDR3 is built from 15 residues. Germline CDR1 reads LGHDT; CDR2 reads YNNKEL (reference sequence). Trimming cost V 1 base and J 2 bases, with 9 bases left between them. The CDR3 protein is CASSQGRGGNQPQHF. For the CDR3, the DNA is TGTGCCAGCAGCCAAGGCAGGGGAGGCAATCAGCCCCAGCATTTT.

The chain couples TRBV5-4 to TRBJ2-7; 8 bases map to TRBD1. CDR1 and CDR2 (germline): SGHNT, YYREEE (reference sequence). V shed 4 bases and J 3 bases; nucleotides not matched to a gene: 12. This CDR3 is built from 16 residues. The DNA of the CDR3 is TGTGCCAGCAGCCTATCCCTGACGACAGGGGACTACGAGCAGTACTTC. Its protein is CASSLSLTTGDYEQYF.

This chain uses TRBV5-1 with TRBJ2-3; TRBD2 matches at 9 bases. From germline, CDR1 is SGHRS and CDR2 YFSETQ. After removal of 0 bases from V and 6 bases from J, the junction contained 5 bases not matched to a gene. The CDR3 sequence is 15 residues long. The CDR3 here is CASSLGAGGHDTQYF. In DNA, the CDR3 is TGCGCCAGCAGCTTGGGTGCGGGGGGGCACGATACGCAGTATTTT.

In this sample, this clonotype turned up many times. The chain links TRBV29-1 to TRBJ2-7, with D hard to call. Trimming pared 0 bases from V and 7 bases from J, leaving 4 bases between. Germline CDR1 is SQVTM and CDR2 is ANQGSEA. This CDR3 comprises 10 residues. CDR3 amino acids: CSVEEGEQYF. The CDR3 coding sequence is TGCAGCGTTGAAGAGGGAGAGCAGTACTTC.

This clonotype came up a few times. The CDR3 here is CASRLARGGWHF. The CDR3 DNA reads TGTGCCAGCAGATTGGCGCGGGGAGGTTGGCATTTT. The J gene is TRBJ1-5, the V gene TRBV27; D ambiguous. The CDR3 sequence is 12 residues long. Trimming took off 6 bases at V and 15 bases at J, with 18 bases between the two ends. In germline, CDR1 is MNHEY, CDR2 SMNVEV (reference sequence).

This clonotype was observed many times. The junction shows a germline mismatch at one end, possibly a read error. In DNA form, the CDR3 reads TGCGCCAGCAGCCAAGGTGGGGCGGGGACCTACGTGCAGTACTTC. This gives the protein CASSQGGAGTYVQYF. This chain links TRBV4-3 with TRBJ2-7; D perhaps matches TRBD2 (6 bases). The CDR3 sequence is 15 residues long. Germline-derived CDR1 and CDR2 are LGHNA and YSLEER.

This clonotype was seen many times. The J gene is TRBJ2-7, the V gene TRBV7-2, with D possibly being TRBD1 or TRBD2 (5 bases each). V shed 2 bases and J shed 1 base, with 18 bases lying between them. CDR1 SGHTA and CDR2 FQGNSA come from the germline V gene. The CDR3 covers 17 residues. The DNA for the CDR3 is TGTGCCAGCAGCTTATCGCTCCTCCCCGGGGCATCCTACGAGCAGTACTTC. Translating gives CASSLSLLPGASYEQYF.

V gene TRBV18 combines with J gene TRBJ1-1, with a possible D match to TRBD1 (6 bases). V dropped 2 bases and J dropped 0 bases, with 16 bases sitting between them. Germline CDR1 is KGHSH and CDR2 is LQKENI. The CDR3 is made up of 17 amino acids. The CDR3 spells CASSPIQGRNMNTEAFF. The CDR3 bases are TGTGCCAGCTCACCAATCCAGGGGCGGAACATGAACACTGAAGCTTTCTTT. Filled out from reference TRBV18 and TRBJ1-1, the complete variable domain reads NAGVMQNPRHLVRRRGQEARLRCSPMKGHSHVYWYRQLPEEGLKFMVYLQKENIIDESGMPKERFSAEFPKEGPSILRIQQVVRGDSAAYFCASSPIQGRNMNTEAFFGQGTRLTVV.

This clonotype was picked up many times. The chain employs TRBV19 and TRBJ1-5; TRBD1 is a possible D gene (6 bases). There are 17 residues in the CDR3. Trimming stripped 2 bases from V and 1 base from J, with 15 bases between. Germline V gives CDR1 LNHDA, CDR2 SQIVND (reference sequence). CDR3 DNA: TGTGCCAGTAGTATATCCGGGGGGCAGAACAGCAATCAGCCCCAGCATTTT. Its protein product is CASSISGGQNSNQPQHF.

This clonotype was detected only a few times. This chain joins TRBV7-9 and TRBJ2-5, with 9 bases fitting TRBD1. In germline, CDR1 is SEHNR, CDR2 FQNEAQ (reference sequence). Trimming took 3 bases from V and 5 from J; bases not matched to a gene: 7. This CDR3 is built from 15 residues. The chain's CDR3 is CASSFGQGRVETQYF. CDR3 coding DNA: TGTGCCAGCAGCTTCGGACAGGGGCGGGTGGAGACCCAGTACTTC. The full variable domain, completed using reference TRBV7-9 and TRBJ2-5, is DTGVSQNPRHKITKRGQNVTFRCDPISEHNRLYWYRQTLGQGPEFLTYFQNEAQLEKSRLLSDRFSAERPKGSFSTLEIQRTEQGDSAMYLCASSFGQGRVETQYFGPGTRLLVL.

In its sample, this clonotype was seen a few times. The CDR3 nucleotides are TGCAGTGCTCGCTCCCTGGGACAGGGGCCCACTGAAGCTTTCTTT. This encodes CSARSLGQGPTEAFF. The chain recombines TRBV20-1 with TRBJ1-1; 10 bases match TRBD1. The V and J ends lost 5 bases and 4 bases, in that order; junction bases with no gene match: 10. The CDR3 consists of 15 residues. The germline V gene has CDR1 DFQATT and CDR2 SNEGSKA (reference sequence).

This clonotype was observed at least ten times. The chain is built from TRBV20-1 and TRBJ2-3; TRBD2 is a possible D gene (6 bases). The CDR3 sequence is 16 residues long. V lost 3 bases and J 1 base, leaving 17 bases between the germline ends. Germline CDR1 is DFQATT and CDR2 is SNEGSKA (reference sequence). The DNA of the CDR3 is TGCAGTGCTAGTGACTTCTGGCCTAGCGGCACAGATACGCAGTATTTT. Its translation: CSASDFWPSGTDTQYF.

In its sample, this clonotype was seen a few times. V gene TRBV6-2 or TRBV6-3 combines with J gene TRBJ2-1; possibly TRBD2 for D (6 bases). CDR3 size: 17 residues. Deletions cut 0 bases from V and 4 bases from J, with 16 bases between. Germline V gene sequence: CDR1 MNHEY, CDR2 SVGEGT. The CDR3 DNA reads TGTGCCAGCAGTTACTCTCCCGTCGGCGGGGTGTACAATGAGCAGTTCTTC. Its translation: CASSYSPVGGVYNEQFF.

The chain employs TRBV12-3 or TRBV12-4 and TRBJ1-5, with 7 bases lining up with TRBD1. The CDR3 extends over 18 amino acids. The ends lost 1 base at V and 0 bases at J; junction bases unmatched: 9. The CDR3 reads CASSLGGGHLYSNQPQHF. In nucleotides, the CDR3 is TGTGCCAGCAGTTTAGGAGGGGGCCACCTTTATAGCAATCAGCCCCAGCATTTT.